The 19 T cell receptor beta chains below were found in one sample sequenced in a study of T cell changes during pregnancy in multiple sclerosis. Here immunoSEQ multiplex PCR was the method, and the copy in TCRdb shows in-frame clones only, minus some. The table records under 120,000 clones, approximately 93% of them present only once. Specimen: peripheral blood, collected after pregnancy. Receptor source: a female donor with multiple sclerosis, enrolled in a pregnancy study.

The chain carries TRBV6-1 and TRBJ1-1; 9 bases fit TRBD1. V was pared by 6 bases and J by 4 bases, with 3 bases of the junction left unmatched. CDR3 size: 13 residues. Germline V gene sequence: CDR1 MNHNS, CDR2 SASEGT. CDR3 coding DNA: TGTGCCAGCAGAACGGGACAGGGCACTGAAGCTTTCTTT. Protein sequence: CASRTGQGTEAFF.

This CDR3 reads CASSDSEGANYGYTF. The CDR3 coding sequence is TGTGCCAGCAGTGACTCCGAGGGAGCTAACTATGGCTACACCTTC. This chain uses TRBV6-4 with TRBJ1-2; D is undetermined. The germline V gene encodes CDR1 MRHNA and CDR2 SNTAGT. Trimming removed 0 bases from V and 0 bases from J, with 8 bases in between. The CDR3 runs 15 residues.

V gene TRBV18 combines with J gene TRBJ2-5; D unresolved. Trimming took off 2 bases at V and 3 bases at J, with 7 bases between the two ends. There are 13 residues in the CDR3. Germline V CDR1 and CDR2: KGHSH, LQKENI. CDR3 DNA: TGTGCCAGCTCACCAACTTCCAAAGAGACCCAGTACTTC. As protein: CASSPTSKETQYF.

This clone showed up just once. J is TRBJ2-5 and V is TRBV12-5; D perhaps matches TRBD2 (5 bases). CDR1 LGHNT and CDR2 FRNRAP come from the germline V gene. The CDR3 covers 15 residues. Trimming took 0 bases from V and 0 from J, leaving 8 bases between them. The CDR3 loop reads CASGLVLGNQETQYF. The CDR3 DNA reads as TGTGCTAGTGGTTTGGTACTCGGGAACCAAGAGACCCAGTACTTC.

The chain is built from TRBV19 and TRBJ1-6, with D possibly matching TRBD1 (6 bases). CDR1 and CDR2 (germline): LNHDA, SQIVND (reference sequence). This CDR3 has 15 amino acids. V lost 5 bases, J lost 3 bases, and 11 bases lay in between. CDR3 nucleotide sequence: TGTGCCAGTAGTGCCCTGGACAGCTATAATTCACCCCTCCACTTT. Translated, it gives CASSALDSYNSPLHF.

This chain connects TRBV11-3 to TRBJ2-1; no reliable D call. CDR1 and CDR2 from the germline V gene are SGHNT and YENEEA. Trimming shortened V by 0 bases and J by 7 bases, and 10 bases separated the two germline ends. The length of the CDR3 is 14 residues. DNA of the CDR3: TGTGCCAGCAGCTTAGATGTCTCCCGTAATGAGCAGTTCTTC. It yields the protein CASSLDVSRNEQFF.

The chain links TRBV25-1 to TRBJ2-7, with TRBD1 matching 7 bases. J lost 2 bases, V lost 0 bases, and 7 bases had no gene match. The CDR3 covers 16 residues. CDR1 and CDR2 from the germline V gene are MGHDK and SYGVNS. The CDR3 bases are TGTGCCAGCAGTGAATACAGGGGGACAAAACCCTACGAGCAGTACTTC. Translating it yields CASSEYRGTKPYEQYF.

J is TRBJ2-1 and V is TRBV5-1; 9 nucleotides match TRBD1. J was trimmed by 4 bases and V by 2 bases; bases with no gene match: 4. CDR3 length: 15 residues. CDR1 SGHRS and CDR2 YFSETQ come from the germline V gene. CDR3 protein: CASSLGQGPYNEQFF. CDR3 nucleotide sequence: TGCGCCAGCAGCTTAGGACAGGGGCCTTACAATGAGCAGTTCTTC. The variable domain in full, completed from reference TRBV5-1 and TRBJ2-1, reads KAGVTQTPRYLIKTRGQQVTLSCSPISGHRSVSWYQQTPGQGLQFLFEYFSETQRNKGNFPGRFSGRQFSNSRSEMNVSTLELGDSALYLCASSLGQGPYNEQFFGPGTRLTVL.

The genes are TRBV7-9 and TRBJ1-1, with D unclear. The germline gives CDR1 SEHNR, CDR2 FQNEAQ (reference sequence). This CDR3 region has 15 residues. V dropped 0 bases and J dropped 5 bases, with 13 bases sitting between them. Written as DNA, the CDR3 is TGTGCCAGCAGCTTAGCCTCGAGAGGGAGGACTGAAGCTTTCTTT. Its protein product is CASSLASRGRTEAFF.

V is TRBV19 and J is TRBJ2-6; 8 bases agree with TRBD1. The V gene's germline CDR1 is LNHDA and CDR2 SQIVND (reference sequence). The V segment lost 6 bases and the J segment 4 bases; nucleotides outside the gene matches: 2. The CDR3 has 14 amino acids. DNA for the CDR3: TGTGCCAGTAGCCGGACAGGGGGGGCCAACGTCCTGACTTTC. Translation gives CASSRTGGANVLTF.

The chain is built from TRBV19 and TRBJ1-2, with 7 bases matching TRBD1. CDR3 length equals 15 residues. Looked up from germline, CDR1 is LNHDA and CDR2 is SQIVND (reference sequence). With V trimmed by 3 bases and J by 3 bases, 7 bases remained unmatched. The CDR3 DNA reads as TGTGCCAGTAGTATTAGCCTTACAGGGGACTATGGCTACACCTTC. Its translation: CASSISLTGDYGYTF. The complete variable domain, with remaining parts taken from reference TRBV19 and TRBJ1-2, reads DGGITQSPKYLFRKEGQNVTLSCEQNLNHDAMYWYRQDPGQGLRLIYYSQIVNDFQKGDIAEGYSVSREKKESFPLTVTSAQKNPTAFYLCASSISLTGDYGYTFGSGTRLTVV.

Written as DNA, the CDR3 is TGTGCCAGCAGCTTAGCCCCAATGGGGGGGTACAACGAGCAGTACTTC. Translating it yields CASSLAPMGGYNEQYF. The V and J genes are TRBV13 and TRBJ2-7; 7 nucleotides line up with TRBD2. Unmatched junction bases numbered 11, after V lost 1 base and J lost 5 bases. This CDR3 is 16 amino acids long. Looked up from germline, CDR1 is PRHDT and CDR2 is FYEKMQ (reference sequence).

This clone was detected once. The V gene is TRBV5-3, the J gene TRBJ2-5; a weak D match, TRBD2 (6 bases). TRBV5-3 is placed among ORFs of uncertain function. V was shortened by 4 bases and J by 2 bases, with 21 bases between the two germline ends. CDR3 length: 17 amino acids. The CDR3 DNA reads TGTGCCAGAAGCGGGGATGGGGGGTCGCGAGGGCAAGAGACCCAGTACTTC. This codes for CARSGDGGSRGQETQYF.

The CDR3 nucleotides read TGTGCCAGAAGCTTATCTAATAAGCAGTACTTC. The encoded protein is CARSLSNKQYF. The rearrangement uses TRBV5-3 and TRBJ2-7; D is undetermined. TRBV5-3 is identified as an open reading frame with a role that is uncertain. V shed 2 bases and J shed 8 bases, with 8 bases lying between them. The CDR3 totals 11 residues.

This clone was found a few times. This chain joins TRBV6-4 and TRBJ1-1, with 9 bases lining up with TRBD1. Germline V lookup: CDR1 MRHNA, CDR2 SNTAGT. Trimming removed 2 bases from V and 5 bases from J; junction bases left unmatched: 6. The CDR3 contains 15 residues. CDR3 in amino acids: CASSDESDRGTEAFF. CDR3 in DNA: TGTGCCAGCAGTGACGAAAGTGACAGGGGGACTGAAGCTTTCTTT.

As DNA, the CDR3 is TGCAGCGTTGCACCCGCCGCCGATAGCTACGAGCAGTACTTC. Amino acid sequence: CSVAPAADSYEQYF. The chain joins TRBV29-1 to TRBJ2-7; D gene uncertain. The V and J ends lost 4 bases and 3 bases respectively, with 16 bases between them. In germline, CDR1 is SQVTM, CDR2 ANQGSEA. CDR3 length: 14 residues.

The chain couples TRBV10-2 to TRBJ2-7; 7 bases are shared with TRBD1. Germline CDR1 reads WSHSY; CDR2 reads SAAADI. V shed 7 bases and J 2 bases; nucleotides not matched to a gene: 8. This CDR3 spans 14 amino acids. The CDR3 DNA is TGCGCCAGCAACTTCGAGGGGGCGACCTACGAGCAGTACTTC. This translates into CASNFEGATYEQYF.

The chain joins TRBV10-3 to TRBJ2-2; 8 bases match TRBD1. The ends lost 6 bases at V and 2 bases at J; junction bases unmatched: 2. Germline loops: CDR1 ENHRY, CDR2 SYGVKD. The CDR3 is made up of 14 amino acids. The CDR3 reads CAISGQGNTGELFF. In DNA form, the CDR3 reads TGTGCCATCAGCGGACAGGGAAACACCGGGGAGCTGTTTTTT.

This chain links TRBV9 with TRBJ2-1; 7 bases agree with TRBD1. This CDR3 is built from 14 residues. Germline values: CDR1 SGDLS, CDR2 YYNGEE. Trimming at V came to 4 bases and at J to 8 bases, leaving 9 bases not matched to a gene. For the CDR3, the DNA is TGTGCCAGCAGCTCCCGGGACAGCACGTATGAGCAGTTCTTC. Translating gives CASSSRDSTYEQFF.